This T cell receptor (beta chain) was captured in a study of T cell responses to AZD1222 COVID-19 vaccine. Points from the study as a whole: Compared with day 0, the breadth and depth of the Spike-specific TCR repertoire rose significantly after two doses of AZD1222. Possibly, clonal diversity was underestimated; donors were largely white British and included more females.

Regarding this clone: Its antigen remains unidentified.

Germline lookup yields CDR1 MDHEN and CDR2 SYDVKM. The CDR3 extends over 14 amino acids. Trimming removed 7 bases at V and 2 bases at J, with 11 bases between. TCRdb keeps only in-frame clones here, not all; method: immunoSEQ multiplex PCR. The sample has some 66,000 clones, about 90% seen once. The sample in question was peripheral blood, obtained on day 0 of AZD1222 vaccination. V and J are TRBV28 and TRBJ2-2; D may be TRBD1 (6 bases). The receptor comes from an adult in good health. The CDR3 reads CASNYRVNTGELFF. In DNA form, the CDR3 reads TGTGCCAGCAATTACAGGGTAAACACCGGGGAGCTGTTTTTT.